The 14 T cell receptor beta chains reported below all come from one sample, sequenced in a study of OX40 agonist ivuxolimab in advanced cancers. Receptor libraries were prepared by the immunoSEQ multiplex PCR assay. Held by TCRdb, this immuneACCESS table contains in-frame sequences only and omits some clones. Under half of the omission traces to an unresolved V gene where checked; the cause of the rest is unknown. Across this sample there are approximately 92,000 clones, with around 95% seen only once. Together, the top ten hold 2% to 2.5% of the sample. Sequencing was performed on CD4+ or CD8+ T cells sorted from blood, taken in a trial of the OX40 agonist ivuxolimab. These receptors originate from an adult with an advanced solid tumor such as melanoma, head and neck, liver or kidney cancer.

This chain joins TRBV7-9 and TRBJ2-5; the D gene is possibly TRBD1 (6 bases). V lost 4 bases and J lost 4, with 16 bases in between. Germline V gene sequence: CDR1 SEHNR, CDR2 FQNEAQ (reference sequence). The CDR3 length is 15 residues. The CDR3 spells CASSWVHRDGETQYF. The CDR3 bases are TGTGCCAGCAGCTGGGTCCACAGGGATGGAGAGACCCAGTACTTC.

V gene TRBV5-4 combines with J gene TRBJ2-1; weak D call: TRBD2 (6 bases). Germline CDR1 SGHNT, CDR2 YYREEE (reference sequence). Trimming shortened V by 1 base and J by 5 bases, and 10 bases separated the two germline ends. CDR3 length: 14 amino acids. The CDR3 is CASSLFTSNNEQFF. CDR3 coding DNA: TGTGCCAGCAGCTTGTTTACTAGCAACAATGAGCAGTTCTTC.

In DNA, the CDR3 is TGCGCCAGCAGCTTGGAGGCTAGCGGGACCGGGGAGCAGTTCTTC. As protein: CASSLEASGTGEQFF. V gene TRBV5-1 combines with J gene TRBJ2-1, with TRBD2 matching over 9 bases. V shed 0 bases, J shed 10 bases, and the junction held 8 bases outside the gene matches. Germline V lookup: CDR1 SGHRS, CDR2 YFSETQ. The length of the CDR3 is 15 residues.

The chain links TRBV14 to TRBJ2-7, with D perhaps TRBD1 (6 bases). V gave up 8 bases and J gave up 3 bases, with 26 bases separating them. Germline CDR1 SGHDN, CDR2 FVKESK. This CDR3 is built from 17 residues. CDR3 coding DNA: TGTGCCAGCCCAGGGGTGGGTAACCAGGGATCAATCTACGAGCAGTACTTC. This codes for CASPGVGNQGSIYEQYF.

The CDR3 sequence: CASSFKGGPAYGYTF. CDR3 sequence (DNA): TGTGCCAGCAGCTTCAAAGGGGGGCCGGCCTATGGCTACACCTTC. The chain carries TRBV5-4 and TRBJ1-2, with D possibly TRBD1 on 6 matching bases. This CDR3 is 15 amino acids long. V was trimmed by 2 bases and J by 4 bases, leaving 15 bases between them. Germline V gene lookup returns CDR1 SGHNT and CDR2 YYREEE (reference sequence).

The genes are TRBV7-6 and TRBJ1-4; possibly TRBD1 for D (6 bases). In germline, CDR1 is SGHVS, CDR2 FNYEAQ. The CDR3 extends over 14 amino acids. V lost 1 base and J lost 8, with 11 bases in between. The CDR3 here is CASSLDWGAEKLFF. DNA of the CDR3: TGTGCCAGCAGCTTAGATTGGGGGGCCGAAAAACTGTTTTTT.

As DNA, the CDR3 is TGTGCCAGCAGCCCCTCGAGCTCGAGCAATCAGCCCCAGCATTTT. Translating gives CASSPSSSSNQPQHF. The J gene is TRBJ1-5, the V gene TRBV9; D unclear. V lost 4 bases, J lost 1 base, and 12 bases lay in between. The CDR3 is 15 amino acids. Germline lookup yields CDR1 SGDLS and CDR2 YYNGEE.

The V gene is TRBV19, the J gene TRBJ2-2; unclear D gene. V gave up 7 bases and J gave up 2 bases, with 11 bases separating them. Germline V gene data show CDR1 as LNHDA and CDR2 as SQIVND (reference sequence). The CDR3 runs 14 residues. The CDR3 region has the DNA TGTGCCAGTACCAGGACCCTTAACACCGGGGAGCTGTTTTTT. Translated: CASTRTLNTGELFF.

The CDR3, as DNA: TGTGCCAGCAGCTTATTTACGGGCTACGAGCAGTACTTC. It codes for CASSLFTGYEQYF. The chain employs TRBV7-8 and TRBJ2-7; no reliable D call. CDR1 and CDR2 (germline): SGHVS, FQNEAQ. With 2 bases removed from V and 3 bases from J, the gap between germline ends came to 8 bases. The length of the CDR3 is 13 residues.

V and J are TRBV7-3 and TRBJ2-2; 8 bases align to TRBD1. Germline CDR1 reads SGHTA; CDR2 reads FQGTGA. The CDR3 sequence is 16 residues long. V shed 5 bases and J 1 base; nucleotides not matched to a gene: 6. The CDR3 loop reads CASSRPGQGNTGELFF. In DNA, the CDR3 is TGTGCCAGCAGCCGTCCCGGACAGGGGAACACCGGGGAGCTGTTTTTT. The full variable domain, with the rest looked up from reference TRBV7-3 and TRBJ2-2, is GAGVSQTPSNKVTEKGKYVELRCDPISGHTALYWYRQSLGQGPEFLIYFQGTGAADDSGLPNDRFFAVRPEGSVSTLKIQRTERGDSAVYLCASSRPGQGNTGELFFGEGSRLTVL.

The chain recombines TRBV6-1 with TRBJ2-7; 10 bases align to TRBD2. The V gene's germline CDR1 is MNHNS and CDR2 SASEGT. With 4 bases clipped from V and 6 bases from J, the junction kept 12 bases outside the gene matches. The CDR3 is 16 amino acids. The DNA for the CDR3 is TGTGCCAGCAGTGTGTCTAGCGGGAGCCCCTGGGTCGAGCAGTACTTC. It yields the protein CASSVSSGSPWVEQYF.

The chain couples TRBV7-9 to TRBJ2-7; maybe TRBD2 (6 bases). Looked up from germline, CDR1 is SEHNR and CDR2 is FQNEAQ (reference sequence). V was trimmed by 5 bases and J by 4 bases, leaving 18 bases between them. The CDR3 contains 15 residues. The CDR3 region is CASSILRDSGYEQYF. The CDR3 DNA is TGTGCCAGCAGCATCCTCCGGGACTCCGGGTACGAGCAGTACTTC.

The J gene is TRBJ2-5, the V gene TRBV4-3, with no clear D. V was pared by 1 base and J by 4 bases, with 13 bases between. This CDR3 has 15 amino acids. Germline CDR1 and CDR2: LGHNA and YSLEER. CDR3 DNA: TGCGCCAGCAGCCAAGGGGTAAGAGTAGGAGAGACCCAGTACTTC. It translates to CASSQGVRVGETQYF.

This clone was seen once. The rearrangement joins TRBV11-3 to TRBJ2-3, with D perhaps being TRBD1 or TRBD2 (5 bases each). The CDR3 totals 13 residues. CDR1 is SGHNT and CDR2 is YENEEA in the germline V gene. V dropped 1 base and J dropped 6 bases, with 8 bases sitting between them. CDR3: CASSLGGLDTQYF. The CDR3 region has the DNA TGTGCCAGCAGCTTAGGGGGGTTGGATACGCAGTATTTT.